The source of this T cell receptor beta chain is a study of T cell repertoires in cytomegalovirus infection. The wider study: Both a matching HLA type and CMV infection were indicated by public TCR beta signatures.

Study conclusions and caveats: Identification of carriers of CMV plus the relevant HLA was achieved through cumulative public TCR beta family frequency. HLA-C-restricted CMV-specific TCR beta clonotypes were dominant in the ex vivo response.

TCRdb re-called the reads with MiXCR, one entry per CDR3 protein. There are some 200,000 distinct CDR3 sequences in the sample; roughly 9% occur only once, and approximately 4.2% lies in the top ten. Germline assignment: CDR1 LGHNA and CDR2 YSLEER. Trimming cost V 0 bases and J 2 bases, with 13 bases left between them. The CDR3 is 16 residues long. There are many counts of this clonotype. Its specificity is not known. This sequence joins TRBV4-3 and TRBJ1-1; possible D gene TRBD1, 6 bases. This TCR came from a human donor in good health (CMV status not recorded). Some clones in this sample may be carry-over from other donors' samples. Sequenced material: PBMCs. CDR3 protein: CASSQDRGVGNTEAFF. CDR3 nucleotides: TGCGCCAGCAGCCAAGACAGGGGAGTCGGAAACACTGAAGCTTTCTTT.